This T cell receptor (beta chain) was identified in a study of Graves' ophthalmopathy and Graves' hyperthyroidism. New diagnoses, under 2 months' duration, and ages 18 to 65 characterized the hyperthyroidism patients. There are many counts of this clonotype. Its antigen is not known. Findings and limits, study-wide: Blood also held most thyroid clonotypes expanded above 0.001 frequency. The model predicted progression of ophthalmopathy with a sensitivity of approximately 68%, and its specificity was about 73%.

V shed 5 bases and J shed 7 bases, with 11 bases lying between them. From germline, CDR1 is LNHDA and CDR2 SQIVND (reference sequence). This CDR3 comprises 12 residues. From RNA, the CDR3 regions of TCR beta chains were amplified and sequenced. HTBI-primed RT-PCR formed the first round, and a multiplex PCR formed the second. From the multiplex PCR reads, TCRdb called clonotypes with MiXCR, one entry per CDR3 protein. The table lists approximately 410,000 distinct CDR3 sequences, approximately 15% of them singletons. Sequencing was performed on peripheral blood. The chain is built from TRBV19 and TRBJ1-1, with no clear D. The clonotype originates from a woman younger than 30 with stable Graves' hyperthyroidism. CDR3 nucleotide sequence: TGTGCCAGTAGTGTAGGACCTCGTGAAGCTTTCTTT. Protein product: CASSVGPREAFF.